These 17 T cell receptor beta chains were sequenced from one sample in a study of blood T cell repertoires in COVID-19 (dated by TCRdb to about 2020). The library was generated by the immunoSEQ multiplex PCR assay. Here the immuneACCESS table is served through TCRdb, limited to in-frame sequences with V and J called. Missing clones are a known gap in these copies; in checked studies unresolved V genes cover under half, and the rest lacks a known reason. The sample contains roughly 130,000 clones, about four fifths of them found a single time. Over 2.5% of the sample comes from the top ten. The sequencing sample was made of peripheral blood. These receptors were taken from a woman of 80 years or more with acute or convalescent COVID-19.

The table lists this clone with a count of one. The chain uses TRBV7-8 and TRBJ2-5; 9 bases fit TRBD2. This CDR3 has 16 residues. CDR1 SGHVS and CDR2 FQNEAQ come from the germline V gene. J lost 4 bases, V lost 1 base, and 7 bases had no gene match. CDR3 sequence: CASSLVAGGPLETQYF. The CDR3, as DNA: TGTGCCAGCAGCTTAGTTGCGGGGGGGCCCTTAGAGACCCAGTACTTC.

The CDR3 loop is CASSPHGAGGSNTGELFF. The CDR3 bases are TGCGCCAGCAGCCCCCATGGAGCGGGGGGCTCGAACACCGGGGAGCTGTTTTTT. This chain uses TRBV4-1 with TRBJ2-2; TRBD2 matches at 9 bases. There are 18 residues in the CDR3. The ends lost 4 bases at V and 0 bases at J; junction bases unmatched: 9. The germline V gene encodes CDR1 MGHRA and CDR2 YSYEKL.

This clone has just a few counts. J is TRBJ1-1 and V is TRBV11-2; possible D gene TRBD1, 5 bases. In germline, CDR1 is SGHAT, CDR2 FQNNGV. The CDR3 is 11 amino acids. V was pared by 4 bases and J by 11 bases, with 11 bases between. CDR3 region: CASSSGPGAFF. The CDR3 coding sequence is TGTGCCAGCAGCTCAGGGCCAGGGGCTTTCTTT.

V usage is TRBV10-3 and J usage is TRBJ2-1, with TRBD1 matching over 12 bases. The ends lost 4 bases at V and 7 bases at J; junction bases unmatched: 5. CDR1 is ENHRY, CDR2 SYGVKD, per germline. This CDR3 comprises 15 residues. CDR3 protein: CAISVGTGGPNEQFF. The DNA for the CDR3 is TGTGCCATCAGTGTGGGGACAGGGGGCCCTAATGAGCAGTTCTTC.

This clone was observed once. The chain recombines TRBV25-1 with TRBJ1-4; D remains unclear. Trimming took 5 bases from V and 6 from J, leaving 10 bases between them. This CDR3 is built from 13 residues. The germline V gene encodes CDR1 MGHDK and CDR2 SYGVNS. This CDR3 reads CASSIVIHEKLFF. DNA of the CDR3: TGTGCCAGCAGTATCGTTATTCATGAAAAACTGTTTTTT.

The chain recombines TRBV5-1 with TRBJ2-3; tentative D call: TRBD1 (6 bases). The V end lost 0 bases, the J end lost 3 bases, and 8 bases lay between the germline ends. CDR1 SGHRS and CDR2 YFSETQ come from the germline V gene. The CDR3 runs 14 residues. CDR3 region: CASSLVQGTDTQYF. CDR3 nucleotide sequence: TGCGCCAGCAGCTTGGTGCAGGGGACAGATACGCAGTATTTT.

This clone was observed once. The rearrangement links TRBV7-6 to TRBJ2-5, with 16 bases identical to TRBD2. The CDR3 covers 16 residues. V shed 5 bases and J 7 bases; nucleotides not matched to a gene: 7. Germline CDR1 and CDR2: SGHVS and FNYEAQ. CDR3 sequence (DNA): TGTGCCAGCAGCCCGGGACTAGCGGGGGGGCAGGGGACCCAGTACTTC. This codes for CASSPGLAGGQGTQYF. Combining the CDR3 with reference TRBV7-6 and TRBJ2-5 gives the whole variable domain GAGVSQSPRYKVTKRGQDVALRCDPISGHVSLYWYRQALGQGPEFLTYFNYEAQQDKSGLPNDRFSAERPEGSISTLTIQRTEQRDSAMYRCASSPGLAGGQGTQYFGPGTRLLVL.

The J gene is TRBJ1-5, the V gene TRBV7-2; D gene ambiguous. Germline V CDR1 and CDR2: SGHTA, FQGNSA. V gave up 5 bases and J gave up 0 bases, with 8 bases separating them. The CDR3 totals 14 residues. CDR3 sequence (DNA): TGTGCCAGCAGCGGTCTATATAGCAATCAGCCCCAGCATTTT. Amino acid sequence: CASSGLYSNQPQHF.

The V call is TRBV28, the J call TRBJ1-5, with 10 bases matching TRBD1. The trim removed 4 bases at V and 7 bases at J, leaving 7 bases unmatched. The CDR3 sequence is 15 residues long. The germline gives CDR1 MDHEN, CDR2 SYDVKM. The CDR3 is CASSSRQGARQPQHF. CDR3 DNA sequence: TGTGCCAGCAGTTCCCGACAGGGGGCGCGGCAGCCCCAGCATTTT.

V is TRBV2 and J is TRBJ1-1; D is perhaps TRBD1 (5 bases). This CDR3 is built from 14 residues. Trimming pared 6 bases from V and 4 bases from J, leaving 15 bases between. Germline assignment: CDR1 SNHLY and CDR2 FYNNEI. CDR3 in DNA: TGTGCCAGCAGATCGGACTGGGACTCCACTGAAGCTTTCTTT. It translates to CASRSDWDSTEAFF.

This clone was counted a few times. The chain has TRBV3-1 (or the pseudogene TRBV3-2) and TRBJ1-1, with TRBD1 as a possible D gene (6 bases). CDR3 size: 14 residues. Germline V lookup: CDR1 LGHDT, CDR2 YNNKEL (reference sequence). Trimming took 4 bases from V and 1 from J, leaving 10 bases between them. CDR3 DNA sequence: TGTGCCAGCAGCCGTGGACAGACGAACACTGAAGCTTTCTTT. Translated, it gives CASSRGQTNTEAFF.

The sample holds a few counts of this clone. The chain has TRBV7-9 and TRBJ1-1; TRBD1 is a possible D gene (6 bases). Germline assignment: CDR1 SEHNR and CDR2 FQNEAQ (reference sequence). There are 15 residues in the CDR3. V was shortened by 7 bases and J by 0 bases, with 15 bases between the two germline ends. Here the CDR3 DNA reads TGTGCCAGCACCACTAGGGGGTTTTTGAACACTGAAGCTTTCTTT. This encodes CASTTRGFLNTEAFF.

The chain employs TRBV5-1 and TRBJ1-2; D is possibly TRBD1 (5 bases). This CDR3 is built from 15 residues. CDR1 and CDR2 from the germline V gene are SGHRS and YFSETQ. The V gene lost 3 bases and the J gene lost 8 bases, with 20 bases spanning the gap. The CDR3 sequence: CASSWGGPEEGGYTF. The DNA for the CDR3 is TGCGCCAGCAGCTGGGGGGGACCGGAGGAGGGCGGCTACACCTTC.

The CDR3 bases are TGTGCCAGCAGTCGCGACAGGGGGAAGGTCTATAATTCACCCCTCCACTTT. Protein: CASSRDRGKVYNSPLHF. V usage is TRBV6-6 and J usage is TRBJ1-6; the match to TRBD1 covers 9 bases. V shed 5 bases, J shed 3 bases, and the junction held 8 bases outside the gene matches. CDR3 size: 17 residues. Germline values: CDR1 MNHNY, CDR2 SVGAGI (reference sequence).

The sample holds one count of this clone. The chain carries TRBV2 and TRBJ2-1, with D perhaps TRBD1 (6 bases). The V gene's germline CDR1 is SNHLY and CDR2 FYNNEI. Deletions cut 7 bases from V and 5 bases from J, with 12 bases between. The CDR3 contains 13 residues. The CDR3 sequence is CASTQDRDNEQFF. Here the CDR3 DNA reads TGTGCCAGCACCCAGGACAGAGACAATGAGCAGTTCTTC.

This clone has just one count. This rearrangement joins TRBV9 to TRBJ2-5; TRBD2 might be the D (5 bases). Trimming shortened V by 0 bases and J by 2 bases, and 14 bases separated the two germline ends. The CDR3 is 16 residues long. From germline, CDR1 is SGDLS and CDR2 YYNGEE. In nucleotides, the CDR3 is TGTGCCAGCAGCGTAGCGAGTTTAGCGCGACAAGAGACCCAGTACTTC. Its translation: CASSVASLARQETQYF.

The V call is TRBV7-6, the J call TRBJ1-1; a weak D match, TRBD1 (5 bases). V was clipped by 3 bases and J by 3 bases, with 11 bases between them. The CDR3 spans 14 residues. Germline V gene sequence: CDR1 SGHVS, CDR2 FNYEAQ. The CDR3 loop is CASSFGGSDTEAFF. The CDR3 nucleotides read TGTGCCAGCAGCTTTGGGGGGTCGGACACTGAAGCTTTCTTT.